A single sample is the source of the 18 T cell receptor beta chains below, sequenced in a study of T-cell reconstitution after alpha-beta-depleted transplantation in children. TCRbeta library construction was performed incorporating unique molecular identifiers. TCRdb analysed the PCR reads with MiXCR anew, one entry per CDR3 protein. The sample consists of under 850,000 distinct CDR3 sequences, 13% of them appearing once. Here the sequenced sample was PBMCs, taken before TCRalphabeta/CD19-depleted stem cell transplant. The receptors were gathered from a girl aged 2-9 years with congenital amegakaryocytic thrombocytopenia, due to receive a stem cell transplant.

A word on this clonotype: A much larger clone lies one base from this, so it may be a read error. The V gene is TRBV5-1, the J gene TRBJ1-4; D call uncertain. Germline V gene sequence: CDR1 SGHRS, CDR2 YFSETQ. This CDR3 has 16 amino acids. CDR3 nucleotides: TGCGCCAGCAGCCCACTTGGGCCTGCAACTAATGAAAAACTGCTTTTT. It is translated as CASSPLGPATNEKLLF.

J is TRBJ2-7 and V is TRBV7-2, with a tentative D call TRBD2 (6 bases). Germline V CDR1 and CDR2: SGHTA, FQGNSA. CDR3 length: 12 residues. V shed 10 bases and J shed 2 bases, with 12 bases lying between them. CDR3: CATPSGAYEQYF. In DNA form, the CDR3 reads TGTGCCACTCCCTCGGGGGCCTACGAGCAGTACTTC.

This clonotype was observed a few times. The CDR3: CSARGQGKYGKNIQYF. Here the CDR3 DNA reads TGCAGTGCTAGAGGACAGGGGAAATACGGCAAAAACATTCAGTACTTC. The rearrangement uses TRBV20-1 and TRBJ2-4; 8 bases align to TRBD1. Germline V gene data show CDR1 as DFQATT and CDR2 as SNEGSKA (reference sequence). After removal of 1 base from V and 3 bases from J, the junction contained 8 bases not matched to a gene. CDR3 length: 16 amino acids.

The genes are TRBV5-1 and TRBJ2-7, with TRBD1 matching 7 bases. Germline assignment: CDR1 SGHRS and CDR2 YFSETQ. After removal of 6 bases from V and 2 bases from J, the junction contained 11 bases not matched to a gene. There are 15 residues in the CDR3. The CDR3 DNA is TGCGCCAGCACACAGACAGGGACATTACCCTACGAGCAGTACTTC. It codes for CASTQTGTLPYEQYF. Together with reference TRBV5-1 and TRBJ2-7, the CDR3 gives the full variable domain: KAGVTQTPRYLIKTRGQQVTLSCSPISGHRSVSWYQQTPGQGLQFLFEYFSETQRNKGNFPGRFSGRQFSNSRSEMNVSTLELGDSALYLCASTQTGTLPYEQYFGPGTRLTVT.

This clonotype has at least ten counts. This chain connects TRBV12-3 or TRBV12-4 to TRBJ1-1, with D maybe TRBD1 (6 bases). The CDR3 contains 14 residues. V lost 5 bases to trimming and J lost 1 base, with 11 bases between them. CDR3 sequence reads: CASSPYRENTEAFF. CDR3 bases: TGTGCCAGCAGTCCCTACAGGGAGAACACTGAAGCTTTCTTT.

This rearrangement joins TRBV3-1 to TRBJ2-5; perhaps D is TRBD1 or TRBD2 (5 bases each). CDR3 length: 18 residues. Trimming pared 0 bases from V and 7 bases from J, leaving 24 bases between. CDR1 is LGHDT and CDR2 is YNNKEL in the germline V gene (reference sequence). CDR3 nucleotides: TGTGCCAGCAGCCAAGAAGCCACAGCGGCAGGGTTGATAGGGACCCAGTACTTC. Translation: CASSQEATAAGLIGTQYF.

This clonotype appeared many times. V gene TRBV12-3 or TRBV12-4 combines with J gene TRBJ2-1; D unresolved. There are 16 residues in the CDR3. Trimming took off 4 bases at V and 4 bases at J, with 17 bases between the two ends. The DNA for the CDR3 is TGTGCCAGCAGTTCGGTCGAGGCAGGCTTATACAATGAGCAGTTCTTC. Amino acids: CASSSVEAGLYNEQFF.

The table lists this clonotype with many counts. The rearrangement joins TRBV12-3 or TRBV12-4 to TRBJ1-5; D possibly corresponds to TRBD1 (6 bases). The V end was cut by 7 bases, the J end by 3 bases, with 13 bases between. CDR3 length: 14 residues. CDR3 loop: CASTLGAYNQPQHF. The CDR3 DNA follows: TGTGCCAGCACCCTGGGGGCCTACAATCAGCCCCAGCATTTT.

The table lists this clonotype with many counts. J is TRBJ1-1 and V is TRBV12-3 or TRBV12-4, with unresolved D. The CDR3 is made up of 15 amino acids. V lost 2 bases, J lost 0 bases, and 10 bases lay in between. The CDR3 nucleotides read TGTGCCAGCAGTTTACAACTGAGAATGAACACTGAAGCTTTCTTT. As protein: CASSLQLRMNTEAFF.

This clonotype came up many times. The CDR3 DNA is TGTGCCAGCAGTTTACTGTTTGGAGGCACCGGGGAGCTGTTTTTT. This gives the protein CASSLLFGGTGELFF. The chain combines TRBV27 with TRBJ2-2; perhaps TRBD2 as D (5 bases). The ends were cut back, 2 bases at V and 4 bases at J, with 11 bases in the middle. The CDR3 is 15 amino acids. Germline CDR1 MNHEY, CDR2 SMNVEV (reference sequence).

The sample holds many counts of this clonotype. Here the CDR3 reads CASTGIGAGVYEQYF. The CDR3, as DNA: TGTGCCAGCACGGGTATCGGAGCGGGAGTCTACGAGCAGTACTTC. The genes are TRBV27 and TRBJ2-7, with 8 bases identical to TRBD2. The V gene's germline CDR1 is MNHEY and CDR2 SMNVEV (reference sequence). The CDR3 runs 15 residues. V lost 7 bases and J lost 3; bases outside the gene matches: 11.

This clonotype has at least ten counts. The rearrangement joins TRBV5-1 to TRBJ2-3; 10 nucleotides align to TRBD2. V was pared by 2 bases and J by 1 base, with 13 bases of the junction left unmatched. Germline loops: CDR1 SGHRS, CDR2 YFSETQ. This CDR3 has 19 residues. The CDR3 loop is CASSLTIAGGRVGTDTQYF. CDR3 in DNA: TGCGCCAGCAGCTTAACGATAGCGGGAGGCCGGGTGGGCACAGATACGCAGTATTTT.

The chain links TRBV4-2 to TRBJ1-2; D unresolved. The germline gives CDR1 LGHNA, CDR2 YNFKEQ. The V end lost 0 bases, the J end lost 4 bases, and 12 bases lay between the germline ends. The CDR3 spans 15 residues. The DNA for the CDR3 is TGTGCCAGCAGCCAAGACCCGGGCTTGAGCTATGGCTACACCTTC. This sequence encodes CASSQDPGLSYGYTF.

This clonotype was observed at least ten times. The chain links TRBV20-1 to TRBJ2-2, with TRBD1 identical over 7 bases. CDR1 and CDR2 (germline): DFQATT, SNEGSKA (reference sequence). This CDR3 has 17 amino acids. J lost 1 base, V lost 2 bases, and 10 bases had no gene match. As DNA, the CDR3 is TGCAGTGCTAGATCCCTCCAGGGGGAACAGAACACCGGGGAGCTGTTTTTT. It yields the protein CSARSLQGEQNTGELFF.

The J gene is TRBJ2-3, the V gene TRBV2; D is possibly TRBD1 or TRBD2 (7 bases each). Germline V gives CDR1 SNHLY, CDR2 FYNNEI. The CDR3 is 14 amino acids. Trimming cost V 6 bases and J 4 bases, with 14 bases left between them. The CDR3 sequence: CASSRGDYSDTQYF. DNA of the CDR3: TGTGCCAGCAGCAGGGGGGACTATTCAGATACGCAGTATTTT. Full variable domain (outside the CDR3, taken from reference TRBV2 and TRBJ2-3): EPEVTQTPSHQVTQMGQEVILRCVPISNHLYFYWYRQILGQKVEFLVSFYNNEISEKSEIFDDQFSVERPDGSNFTLKIRSTKLEDSAMYFCASSRGDYSDTQYFGPGTRLTVL.

This clonotype was seen ten or more times. For the CDR3, the DNA is TGTGCCAGCTCCGGGAGGACGAACACCGGGGAGCTGTTTTTT. Protein sequence: CASSGRTNTGELFF. The chain employs TRBV18 and TRBJ2-2, with 7 nucleotides matching TRBD2. The CDR3 sequence is 14 residues long. The V segment lost 6 bases and the J segment 0 bases; nucleotides outside the gene matches: 1. CDR1 and CDR2 from the germline V gene are KGHSH and LQKENI.

This clonotype was counted at least ten times. The V and J genes are TRBV20-1 and TRBJ2-1, with D possibly being TRBD2 (5 bases). The germline gives CDR1 DFQATT, CDR2 SNEGSKA (reference sequence). Trimming shortened V by 5 bases and J by 10 bases, and 18 bases separated the two germline ends. The CDR3 loop spans 13 amino acids. The CDR3 sequence is CSAHGVEQWEQFF. The CDR3 DNA follows: TGCAGTGCTCACGGGGTGGAACAATGGGAGCAGTTCTTC.

This clonotype was seen at least ten times. The chain links TRBV27 to TRBJ2-7; D gene uncertain. CDR3 length: 15 amino acids. From germline, CDR1 is MNHEY and CDR2 SMNVEV (reference sequence). V was clipped by 3 bases and J by 2 bases, with 14 bases between them. CDR3: CASSLAPPSPYEQYF. The CDR3 nucleotides read TGTGCCAGCAGTTTGGCTCCGCCGTCACCCTACGAGCAGTACTTC.